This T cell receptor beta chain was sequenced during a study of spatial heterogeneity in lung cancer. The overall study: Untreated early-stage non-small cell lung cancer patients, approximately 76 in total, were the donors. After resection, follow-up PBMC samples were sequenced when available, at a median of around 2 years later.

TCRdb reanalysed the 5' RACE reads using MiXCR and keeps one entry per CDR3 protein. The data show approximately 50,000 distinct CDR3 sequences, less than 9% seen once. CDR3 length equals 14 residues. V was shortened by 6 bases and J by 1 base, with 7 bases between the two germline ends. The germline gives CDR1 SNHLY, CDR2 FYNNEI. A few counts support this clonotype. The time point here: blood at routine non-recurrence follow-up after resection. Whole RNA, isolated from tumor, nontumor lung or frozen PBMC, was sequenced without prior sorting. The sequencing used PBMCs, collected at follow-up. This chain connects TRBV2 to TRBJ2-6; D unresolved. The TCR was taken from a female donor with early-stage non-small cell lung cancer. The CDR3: CASRFASGANVLTF. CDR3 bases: TGTGCCAGCAGGTTTGCATCTGGGGCCAACGTCCTGACTTTC.